What follows describes a single T cell receptor (beta chain). The data stem from a study of blood T cell repertoires in COVID-19. Germline trimming cut 3 bases from V and 8 bases from J; bases unmatched to any gene: 5. The CDR3 spans 13 residues. CDR1 and CDR2 (germline): KGHSH, LQKENI. Measured with immunoSEQ multiplex PCR; TCRdb has only the in-frame clones, and not every one. The data show 250,000 to 300,000 clones, approximately 83% seen once. V gene TRBV18 combines with J gene TRBJ1-2; 8 bases map to TRBD1. The TCR was taken from a woman in her 70s with acute or convalescent COVID-19. The sequencing sample was made of peripheral blood. The CDR3 loop is CASSPGQGQGYTF. CDR3 nucleotide sequence: TGTGCCAGCTCACCTGGACAGGGCCAAGGCTACACCTTC.